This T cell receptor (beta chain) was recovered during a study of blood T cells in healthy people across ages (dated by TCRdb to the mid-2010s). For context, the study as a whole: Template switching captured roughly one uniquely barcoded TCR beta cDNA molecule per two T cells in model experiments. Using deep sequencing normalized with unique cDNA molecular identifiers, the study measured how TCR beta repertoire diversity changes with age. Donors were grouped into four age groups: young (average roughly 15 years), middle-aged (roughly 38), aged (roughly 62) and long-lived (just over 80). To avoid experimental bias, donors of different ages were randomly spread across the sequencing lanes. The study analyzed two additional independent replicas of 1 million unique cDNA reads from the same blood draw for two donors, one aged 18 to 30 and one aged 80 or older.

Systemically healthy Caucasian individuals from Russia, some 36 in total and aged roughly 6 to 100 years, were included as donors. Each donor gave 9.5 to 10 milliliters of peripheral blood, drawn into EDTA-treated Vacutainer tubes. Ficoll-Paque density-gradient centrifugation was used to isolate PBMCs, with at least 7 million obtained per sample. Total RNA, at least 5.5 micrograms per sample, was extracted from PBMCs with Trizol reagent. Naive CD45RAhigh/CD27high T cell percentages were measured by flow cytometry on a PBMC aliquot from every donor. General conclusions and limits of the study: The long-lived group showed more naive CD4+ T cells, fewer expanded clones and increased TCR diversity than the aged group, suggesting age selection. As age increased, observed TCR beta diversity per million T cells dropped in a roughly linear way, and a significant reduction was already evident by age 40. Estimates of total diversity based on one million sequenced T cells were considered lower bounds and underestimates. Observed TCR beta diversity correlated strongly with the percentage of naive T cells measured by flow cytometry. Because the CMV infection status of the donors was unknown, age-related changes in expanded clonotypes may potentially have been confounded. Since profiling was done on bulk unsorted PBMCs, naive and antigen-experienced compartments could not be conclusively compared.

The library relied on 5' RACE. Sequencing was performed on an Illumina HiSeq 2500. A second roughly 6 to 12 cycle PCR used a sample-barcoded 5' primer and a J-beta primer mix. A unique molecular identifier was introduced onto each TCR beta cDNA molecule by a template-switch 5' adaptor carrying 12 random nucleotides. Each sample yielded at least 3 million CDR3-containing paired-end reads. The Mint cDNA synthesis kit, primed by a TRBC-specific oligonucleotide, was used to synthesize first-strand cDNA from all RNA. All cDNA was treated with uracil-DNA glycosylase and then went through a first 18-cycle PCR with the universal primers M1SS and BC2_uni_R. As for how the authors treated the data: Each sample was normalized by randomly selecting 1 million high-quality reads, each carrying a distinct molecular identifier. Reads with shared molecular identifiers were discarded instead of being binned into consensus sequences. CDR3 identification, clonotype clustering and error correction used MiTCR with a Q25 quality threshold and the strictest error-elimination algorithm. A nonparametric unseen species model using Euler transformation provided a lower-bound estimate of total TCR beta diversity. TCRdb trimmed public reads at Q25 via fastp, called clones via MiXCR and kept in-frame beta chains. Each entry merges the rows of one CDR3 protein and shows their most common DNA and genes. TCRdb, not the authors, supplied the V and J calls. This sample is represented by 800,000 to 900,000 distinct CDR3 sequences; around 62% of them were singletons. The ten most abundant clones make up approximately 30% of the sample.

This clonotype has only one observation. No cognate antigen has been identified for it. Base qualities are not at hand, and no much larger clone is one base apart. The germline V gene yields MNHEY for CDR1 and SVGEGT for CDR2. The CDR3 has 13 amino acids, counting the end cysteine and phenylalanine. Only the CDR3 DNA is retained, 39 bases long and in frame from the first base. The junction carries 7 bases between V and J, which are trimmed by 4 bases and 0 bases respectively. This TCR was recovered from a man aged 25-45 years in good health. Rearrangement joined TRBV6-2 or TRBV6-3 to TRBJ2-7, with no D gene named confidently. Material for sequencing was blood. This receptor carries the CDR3 CASSCDGSYEQYF. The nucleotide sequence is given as TGTGCCAGCAGTTGCGACGGCTCCTACGAGCAGTACTTC.